These 25 T cell receptor beta chains were all obtained from the same sample, sequenced in a study of CD8+ T cells in alopecia areata. Investigators isolated RNA and reverse transcribed it into cDNA to act as the sequencing template. Clones were sequenced by immunoSEQ multiplex PCR, and TCRdb holds only the in-frame ones, with some missing. This sample has 90,000 to 120,000 clones, with around 84% found just once. The treatment here: oral pan-JAK inhibitor, 5-10 mg twice daily. This specimen was CD8+ T cells sorted from blood, taken at week 24, from a patient treated with tofacitinib. These receptors came from a human donor with alopecia areata.

In DNA, the CDR3 is TGTGCCAGCAGCCGACAGGGGAGCTCCTACGAGCAGTACTTC. Protein sequence: CASSRQGSSYEQYF. The chain has TRBV6-1 and TRBJ2-7; TRBD1 aligns across 8 bases. The CDR3 loop spans 14 amino acids. CDR1 and CDR2 from the germline V gene are MNHNS and SASEGT. V shed 6 bases and J 0 bases; nucleotides not matched to a gene: 4.

V and J are TRBV7-9 and TRBJ2-7; D perhaps matches TRBD1 (6 bases). Trimming removed 2 bases at V and 3 bases at J, with 14 bases between. Germline values: CDR1 SEHNR, CDR2 FQNEAQ (reference sequence). This CDR3 has 15 amino acids. CDR3 in amino acids: CASSLSQGTGYEQYF. The CDR3 DNA reads as TGTGCCAGCAGCTTATCTCAGGGGACGGGCTACGAGCAGTACTTC.

This rearrangement joins TRBV11-2 to TRBJ2-5, with D hard to call. Germline V CDR1 and CDR2: SGHAT, FQNNGV. Between the trimmed V and J ends, which lost 2 bases and 2 bases, there was a span of 12 bases. CDR3 length: 15 residues. The CDR3 loop is CASSLRPWPQETQYF. CDR3 in DNA: TGTGCCAGCAGCTTACGTCCTTGGCCTCAAGAGACCCAGTACTTC.

The chain combines TRBV9 with TRBJ2-7, with 8 positions matching TRBD2. This CDR3 has 15 residues. Germline trimming cut 0 bases from V and 2 bases from J; bases unmatched to any gene: 4. Germline lookup yields CDR1 SGDLS and CDR2 YYNGEE. CDR3 nucleotides: TGTGCCAGCAGCGTAGCAGCGGGGGCAACCTACGAGCAGTACTTC. Encoded protein: CASSVAAGATYEQYF.

The chain carries TRBV4-3 and TRBJ2-7, with D possibly matching TRBD1 (5 bases). CDR1 and CDR2 (germline): LGHNA, YSLEER. This CDR3 spans 15 amino acids. The V and J ends lost 0 bases and 2 bases respectively, with 11 bases between them. In DNA, the CDR3 is TGCGCCAGCAGCCAAGAGATACAGGAAGCCTACGAGCAGTACTTC. It codes for CASSQEIQEAYEQYF.

Relative to its sample, this clone is medium-sized. A junction boundary mismatches the germline segment, possibly from a read error. Other DNA sequences from this sample encode an identical CDR3 as well. The genes are TRBV7-2 and TRBJ1-2; 8 bases map to TRBD1. CDR3 length: 15 residues. CDR1 is SGHTA, CDR2 FQGNSA, per germline. The CDR3 sequence is CASSQDRTGQYGYTF. In DNA, the CDR3 is TGCGCCAGCAGCCAAGATAGGACAGGGCAATATGGCTACACCTTC.

This clone has a handful of counts. The rearrangement joins TRBV29-1 to TRBJ1-4; D is possibly TRBD1 (6 bases). V lost 6 bases and J lost 8, with 16 bases in between. The CDR3 is 13 amino acids. CDR1 and CDR2 (germline): SQVTM, ANQGSEA. The CDR3 loop reads CSVGGRGDEKLFF. For the CDR3, the DNA is TGCAGCGTCGGGGGCAGGGGTGACGAAAAACTGTTTTTT. The full variable domain, rest sourced from reference TRBV29-1 and TRBJ1-4, is SAVISQKPSRDICQRGTSLTIQCQVDSQVTMMFWYRQQPGQSLTLIATANQGSEATYESGFVIDKFPISRPNLTFSTLTVSNMSPEDSSIYLCSVGGRGDEKLFFGSGTQLSVL.

The chain links TRBV7-9 to TRBJ1-2; a possible D gene is TRBD1 (6 bases). The length of the CDR3 is 17 residues. Trimming removed 6 bases from V and 3 bases from J, with 23 bases in between. Germline V gene sequence: CDR1 SEHNR, CDR2 FQNEAQ (reference sequence). The CDR3 loop is CASRPGWRGDAHYGYTF. The CDR3 DNA is TGTGCCAGCAGACCGGGGTGGAGGGGGGACGCGCACTATGGCTACACCTTC.

This chain links TRBV30 with TRBJ1-4; D not certain. Germline-derived CDR1 and CDR2 are GTSNPN and SVGIG (reference sequence). V lost 2 bases, J lost 4 bases, and 17 bases lay in between. This CDR3 has 16 residues. The DNA of the CDR3 is TGTGCCTGGAGTCCTGGCCCGGGGTCTGGTAATGAAAAACTGTTTTTT. It specifies CAWSPGPGSGNEKLFF.

The rearrangement links TRBV10-3 to TRBJ2-1; TRBD1 agrees at 8 bases. The V gene end was trimmed by 0 bases and the J gene end by 0 bases; junction bases not matched to a gene: 10. CDR1 and CDR2 (germline): ENHRY, SYGVKD. The CDR3 totals 19 residues. The CDR3, as DNA: TGTGCCATCAGTGAGTCCGGGACAGGTCCGGAAAGCTCCTACAATGAGCAGTTCTTC. Its translation is CAISESGTGPESSYNEQFF.

V usage is TRBV29-1 and J usage is TRBJ2-2; D remains ambiguous. CDR3 length equals 13 residues. From germline, CDR1 is SQVTM and CDR2 ANQGSEA. V lost 1 base, J lost 2 bases, and 5 bases lay in between. DNA for the CDR3: TGCAGCGTTGAAGGGCACAACACCGGGGAGCTGTTTTTT. This encodes CSVEGHNTGELFF.

The chain carries TRBV10-3 and TRBJ2-5; tentatively, D is TRBD2 (5 bases). Trimming pared 3 bases from V and 4 bases from J, leaving 12 bases between. This CDR3 spans 14 amino acids. From germline, CDR1 is ENHRY and CDR2 SYGVKD. The CDR3 region has the DNA TGTGCCATCAGTGATGGCCTAGCAGGAGAGACCCAGTACTTC. This gives the protein CAISDGLAGETQYF.

About this clone: Within the sample, other DNA sequences also encode this same CDR3. The J gene is TRBJ2-7, the V gene TRBV11-2; TRBD2 aligns across 7 bases. Germline V gene data show CDR1 as SGHAT and CDR2 as FQNNGV. J was trimmed by 1 base and V by 1 base; bases with no gene match: 1. This CDR3 is 14 amino acids long. CDR3 nucleotides: TGTGCCAGCAGCTTAGCGGGGGGATCCTACGAGCAGTACTTC. The encoded protein is CASSLAGGSYEQYF.

V is TRBV7-2 and J is TRBJ2-7; D may be TRBD2 (7 bases). V was cut by 4 bases and J by 2 bases, with 12 bases left in between. Germline V gives CDR1 SGHTA, CDR2 FQGNSA. The CDR3 spans 14 residues. CDR3 bases: TGTGCCAGCAGCTGGGGGGGGCTCACCTACGAGCAGTACTTC. This encodes CASSWGGLTYEQYF.

This chain connects TRBV5-6 to TRBJ2-7; maybe TRBD1 (7 bases). The CDR3 contains 14 residues. CDR1 SGHDT and CDR2 YYEEEE come from the germline V gene. Trimming pared 6 bases from V and 2 bases from J, leaving 15 bases between. CDR3 in amino acids: CASMGGDSTYEQYF. The CDR3 nucleotides read TGTGCCAGCATGGGCGGGGACAGCACCTACGAGCAGTACTTC.

This chain uses TRBV6-5 with TRBJ1-1; 10 nucleotides match TRBD1. The CDR3 extends over 14 amino acids. Germline CDR1 MNHEY, CDR2 SVGAGI. The V gene end was trimmed by 6 bases and the J gene end by 7 bases; junction bases not matched to a gene: 8. This CDR3 is CASSSGQGVDEAFF. In nucleotides, the CDR3 is TGTGCCAGCAGCTCCGGACAGGGGGTGGATGAAGCTTTCTTT.

J is TRBJ2-1 and V is TRBV29-1, with TRBD1 identical over 9 bases. Germline lookup yields CDR1 SQVTM and CDR2 ANQGSEA. J gave up 8 bases and V 6 bases, and 11 bases lay outside the gene matches. The CDR3 runs to 14 residues. The CDR3 DNA reads as TGCAGCGTCGAGGGGACAGGGCGCGACCATGAGCAGTTCTTC. It translates to CSVEGTGRDHEQFF.

V gene TRBV6-5 combines with J gene TRBJ2-2; D is tentatively TRBD1 or TRBD2 (5 bases each). V lost 1 base and J lost 6, with 9 bases in between. The CDR3 totals 14 residues. Germline CDR1 MNHEY, CDR2 SVGAGI. CDR3 sequence (DNA): TGTGCCAGCAGTTACTTATCGGGGCCCGGGGAGCTGTTTTTT. This encodes CASSYLSGPGELFF.

V gene TRBV5-1 combines with J gene TRBJ2-7, with D possibly matching TRBD2 (5 bases). V was clipped by 4 bases and J by 6 bases, with 11 bases between them. Germline CDR1 is SGHRS and CDR2 is YFSETQ. The length of the CDR3 is 12 residues. The CDR3 nucleotides are TGCGCCAGCAGCCGAGAGGGTACCGAGCAGTACTTC. Translating it yields CASSREGTEQYF.

This clone was seen once. The rearrangement joins TRBV6-1 to TRBJ2-7, with TRBD2 matching over 13 bases. The CDR3 spans 18 residues. V shed 4 bases, J shed 0 bases, and the junction held 9 bases outside the gene matches. Per germline, CDR1 MNHNS and CDR2 SASEGT. The CDR3 is CASSAPGLAGALSYEQYF. Written as DNA, the CDR3 is TGTGCCAGCAGTGCCCCTGGACTAGCGGGGGCCCTCTCCTACGAGCAGTACTTC.

The chain recombines TRBV15 with TRBJ2-3, with 7 bases matching TRBD2. There are 17 residues in the CDR3. V shed 1 base, J shed 2 bases, and the junction held 9 bases outside the gene matches. Germline lookup yields CDR1 LNHNV and CDR2 YYDKDF (reference sequence). The CDR3 nucleotides are TGTGCCACCAGCAGAGTGGGGGACTACCTCAACACAGATACGCAGTATTTT. Its translation is CATSRVGDYLNTDTQYF. Complete variable domain (other parts from reference TRBV15 and TRBJ2-3): DAMVIQNPRYQVTQFGKPVTLSCSQTLNHNVMYWYQQKSSQAPKLLFHYYDKDFNNEADTPDNFQSRRPNTSFCFLDIRSPGLGDTAMYLCATSRVGDYLNTDTQYFGPGTRLTVL.

The chain links TRBV5-1 to TRBJ1-5; tentative D call: TRBD1 (5 bases). Trimming stripped 5 bases from V and 4 bases from J, with 10 bases between. The CDR3 is 13 amino acids. Germline loops: CDR1 SGHRS, CDR2 YFSETQ. The CDR3 sequence: CASRLKGNQPQHF. In nucleotides, the CDR3 is TGCGCCAGCAGGCTTAAGGGGAATCAGCCCCAGCATTTT.

The J gene is TRBJ1-1, the V gene TRBV30; 8 nucleotides align to TRBD1. The CDR3 runs to 14 residues. The germline CDR1 and CDR2 sequences are GTSNPN and SVGIG (reference sequence). Losses at the gene ends were 0 bases for V and 3 bases for J; bases not matched to a gene: 3. Here the CDR3 reads CAWSVGRGHTEAFF. In nucleotides, the CDR3 is TGTGCCTGGAGTGTAGGCAGGGGGCACACTGAAGCTTTCTTT.

DNA for the CDR3: TGTGCCAGCAGCTTTGAGTGGGGGGGACGGGAGACCCAGTACTTC. This sequence encodes CASSFEWGGRETQYF. The chain couples TRBV11-2 to TRBJ2-5, with 7 bases aligning to TRBD2. Germline V gene lookup returns CDR1 SGHAT and CDR2 FQNNGV. The CDR3 has 15 residues. J was trimmed by 5 bases and V by 3 bases; bases with no gene match: 9.

This chain uses TRBV11-2 with TRBJ2-7; possibly TRBD2 for D (7 bases). Germline-derived CDR1 and CDR2 are SGHAT and FQNNGV. V lost 2 bases, J lost 6 bases, and 17 bases lay in between. The CDR3 covers 15 residues. The CDR3 bases are TGTGCCAGCAGCTTAAACGGGGGGCCCGGAAGCGAGCAGTACTTC. Protein: CASSLNGGPGSEQYF.